Below are 32 T cell receptor beta chains sequenced from a single sample in a study of T cell responses to AZD1222 COVID-19 vaccine. Clones were read by immunoSEQ multiplex PCR, and TCRdb kept only the in-frame ones, dropping some. The table records 150,000 to 200,000 clones, 80% to 90% of them present only once. The sequencing used peripheral blood, collected 28 days after the second AZD1222 dose. The receptor set was obtained from an adult who received the AZD1222 COVID-19 vaccine.

The CDR3 nucleotides are TGTGCCAGCAGCTTGGAAGGCAGGGGAGCTTTCTTT. As protein: CASSLEGRGAFF. The chain employs TRBV5-6 and TRBJ1-1, with a tentative D call TRBD1 (6 bases). The V and J ends lost 0 bases and 10 bases respectively, with 10 bases between them. The CDR3 runs to 12 residues. CDR1 and CDR2 (germline): SGHDT, YYEEEE.

In this sample, this clone turned up a few times. The CDR3 is CAISGTGRQNTEAFF. The CDR3 nucleotides read TGTGCCATCAGCGGGACAGGCCGTCAGAACACTGAAGCTTTCTTT. V usage is TRBV10-3 and J usage is TRBJ1-1; 8 bases fit TRBD1. CDR1 ENHRY and CDR2 SYGVKD come from the germline V gene. The CDR3 contains 15 residues. The J segment lost 1 base and the V segment lost 6 bases, leaving 7 bases of the junction unmatched.

V gene TRBV3-1 (or the pseudogene TRBV3-2) combines with J gene TRBJ2-5; TRBD1 matches at 7 bases. The germline V gene has CDR1 LGHDT and CDR2 YNNKEL (reference sequence). This CDR3 has 17 residues. With 0 bases clipped from V and 5 bases from J, the junction kept 12 bases outside the gene matches. CDR3 protein: CASSQDVYRGLLETQYF. The CDR3 nucleotides are TGTGCCAGCAGCCAAGACGTGTACAGGGGATTATTGGAGACCCAGTACTTC.

The CDR3 spells CASSYYGRGYEQYF. The CDR3 DNA reads as TGTGCCAGCAGTTACTATGGCAGGGGCTACGAGCAGTACTTC. V gene TRBV6-5 combines with J gene TRBJ2-7; D is possibly TRBD1 (6 bases). The CDR3 contains 14 residues. From germline, CDR1 is MNHEY and CDR2 SVGAGI. V lost 1 base and J lost 3, with 10 bases in between.

The chain recombines TRBV4-2 with TRBJ1-3; the D is unclear. The germline CDR1 and CDR2 sequences are LGHNA and YNFKEQ. The V end was cut by 4 bases, the J end by 4 bases, with 8 bases between. The CDR3 has 13 amino acids. Here the CDR3 reads CASSPGLGNTIYF. The CDR3 DNA sequence: TGTGCCAGCAGCCCGGGCCTCGGAAACACCATATATTTT.

This clone was seen only once. The chain is built from TRBV12-3 or TRBV12-4 and TRBJ1-3; 7 bases are a match to TRBD1. After removal of 6 bases from V and 9 bases from J, the junction contained 8 bases not matched to a gene. CDR3 length: 13 amino acids. As DNA, the CDR3 is TGTGCCAGCAGGGGACAGTCCGTTGGCACCATATATTTT. Translation gives CASRGQSVGTIYF.

The table lists this clone with a count of one. V is TRBV5-1 and J is TRBJ1-1; 7 bases are a match to TRBD1. J was trimmed by 4 bases and V by 4 bases; bases with no gene match: 7. Germline CDR1 and CDR2: SGHRS and YFSETQ. The CDR3 length is 14 residues. The CDR3 protein is CASSLQGDSTEAFF. The CDR3 nucleotides read TGCGCCAGCAGCCTTCAGGGGGATAGCACTGAAGCTTTCTTT.

The rearrangement uses TRBV25-1 and TRBJ1-2; D might be TRBD1 (6 bases). In germline, CDR1 is MGHDK, CDR2 SYGVNS. This CDR3 contains 14 residues. Trimming left V 4 bases short and J 5 bases short, with 14 bases between. In DNA, the CDR3 is TGTGCCAGCAGTGGACAGGAATGGGGGTATGGCTACACCTTC. Translation gives CASSGQEWGYGYTF.

This rearrangement joins TRBV21-1 to TRBJ1-4. TRBV21-1 is a recognized pseudogene. This CDR3 region has 14 residues. As DNA, the CDR3 is TGTGCCAGCAGACGAGGGCCACCGGGTGAAAAACTGTTTTTT. Translated: CASRRGPPGEKLFF.

The rearrangement joins TRBV7-9 to TRBJ1-6; D unresolved. V was clipped by 3 bases and J by 6 bases, with 3 bases between them. Per germline, CDR1 SEHNR and CDR2 FQNEAQ (reference sequence). This CDR3 has 12 amino acids. The CDR3, as DNA: TGTGCCAGCAGCTTGGTTAATTCACCCCTCCACTTT. Translating it yields CASSLVNSPLHF.

The CDR3 loop reads CASSYSKLVDKNIQYF. The CDR3 coding sequence is TGTGCCAGCAGTTACTCGAAATTAGTTGACAAAAACATTCAGTACTTC. The V call is TRBV6-5, the J call TRBJ2-4, with unresolved D. Germline V gene data show CDR1 as MNHEY and CDR2 as SVGAGI. The CDR3 is 16 amino acids. V was trimmed by 0 bases and J by 3 bases, leaving 12 bases between them.

This chain joins TRBV4-1 and TRBJ1-5, with no clear D. Trimming cost V 2 bases and J 7 bases, with 9 bases left between them. CDR3 length: 13 amino acids. The V gene's germline CDR1 is MGHRA and CDR2 YSYEKL. Written as DNA, the CDR3 is TGCGCCAGCAGCCAAACGGAGGGCCAGCCCCAGCATTTT. The encoded protein is CASSQTEGQPQHF.

This clone was found a few times. V usage is TRBV18 and J usage is TRBJ2-7; D is ambiguous. The CDR3 consists of 14 residues. Germline lookup yields CDR1 KGHSH and CDR2 LQKENI. V lost 2 bases and J 4 bases, leaving 12 bases between the germline ends. In nucleotides, the CDR3 is TGTGCCAGCTCACCAGGCACAGCATTTTACGAGCAGTACTTC. Protein sequence: CASSPGTAFYEQYF.

This clone was found a few times. The rearrangement uses TRBV3-1 (or the pseudogene TRBV3-2) and TRBJ1-2; 11 nucleotides line up with TRBD1. The CDR3 has 16 amino acids. Germline lookup yields CDR1 LGHDT and CDR2 YNNKEL (reference sequence). J was trimmed by 2 bases and V by 2 bases; bases with no gene match: 4. CDR3 nucleotide sequence: TGTGCCAGCAGCCAATTACGGACAGGGGGCAACTATGGCTACACCTTC. Its translation is CASSQLRTGGNYGYTF.

This rearrangement joins TRBV10-2 to TRBJ2-1; TRBD2 aligns across 10 bases. Germline CDR1 WSHSY, CDR2 SAAADI. With V trimmed by 7 bases and J by 2 bases, 2 bases remained unmatched. The CDR3 consists of 14 residues. Here the CDR3 reads CASTSGGAYNEQFF. The CDR3 nucleotides are TGCGCCAGCACGAGCGGGGGGGCCTACAATGAGCAGTTCTTC.

This clone appeared a single time. V is TRBV5-4 and J is TRBJ1-6; 7 bases line up with TRBD1. The CDR3 is made up of 14 amino acids. V was pared by 4 bases and J by 12 bases, with 10 bases of the junction left unmatched. Germline values: CDR1 SGHNT, CDR2 YYREEE (reference sequence). CDR3 residues: CASSQTGSPVPLHF. As DNA, the CDR3 is TGTGCCAGCAGCCAGACAGGGTCGCCTGTACCCCTCCACTTT.

J is TRBJ2-7 and V is TRBV30, with 8 bases aligning to TRBD1. Germline V gives CDR1 GTSNPN, CDR2 SVGIG (reference sequence). J gave up 0 bases and V 6 bases, and 7 bases lay outside the gene matches. This CDR3 has 14 residues. CDR3 in amino acids: CACTGGRTSYEQYF. CDR3 nucleotide sequence: TGTGCCTGCACAGGGGGGCGTACCTCCTACGAGCAGTACTTC.

This chain connects TRBV5-1 to TRBJ2-2; D might be TRBD1 (6 bases). Germline V lookup: CDR1 SGHRS, CDR2 YFSETQ. The CDR3 length is 14 residues. Trimming pared 4 bases from V and 1 base from J, leaving 8 bases between. For the CDR3, the DNA is TGCGCCAGCAGCGAACAGGGGAACACCGGGGAGCTGTTTTTT. It codes for CASSEQGNTGELFF. Combining the CDR3 with reference TRBV5-1 and TRBJ2-2 gives the whole variable domain KAGVTQTPRYLIKTRGQQVTLSCSPISGHRSVSWYQQTPGQGLQFLFEYFSETQRNKGNFPGRFSGRQFSNSRSEMNVSTLELGDSALYLCASSEQGNTGELFFGEGSRLTVL.

This CDR3 reads CASSAPVGGGTYNEQFF. CDR3 bases: TGTGCCAGCAGCGCCCCGGTTGGCGGGGGGACCTACAATGAGCAGTTCTTC. The V call is TRBV9, the J call TRBJ2-1; 8 nucleotides line up with TRBD2. V trimming: 3 bases; J trimming: 2 bases; junction bases outside the gene matches: 10. This CDR3 is built from 17 residues. Looked up from germline, CDR1 is SGDLS and CDR2 is YYNGEE.

Only one count was recorded for this clone. The V and J genes are TRBV7-8 and TRBJ2-3; 14 bases agree with TRBD2. CDR3 size: 16 residues. J was trimmed by 4 bases and V by 6 bases; bases with no gene match: 6. CDR1 is SGHVS and CDR2 is FQNEAQ in the germline V gene. CDR3 nucleotide sequence: TGTGCCAGCAGTAAGGGACTAGCGGGGGTCGCAGATACGCAGTATTTT. It translates to CASSKGLAGVADTQYF.

This clone has just one count. The chain employs TRBV5-8 and TRBJ1-1; D call uncertain. The germline gives CDR1 SGHTS, CDR2 YDEGEE. The germline V and J ends were trimmed by 4 bases and 0 bases, with 16 bases remaining between them. CDR3 size: 16 residues. CDR3 nucleotides: TGTGCCAGCAGCCCCCTCGGAGGTTCTTTGAACACTGAAGCTTTCTTT. As protein: CASSPLGGSLNTEAFF. Complete variable domain (other parts from reference TRBV5-8 and TRBJ1-1): EAGVTQSPTHLIKTRGQQATLRCSPISGHTSVYWYQQALGLGLQFLLWYDEGEERNRGNFPPRFSGRQFPNYSSELNVNALELEDSALYLCASSPLGGSLNTEAFFGQGTRLTVV.

The chain uses TRBV9 and TRBJ1-3; D is unclear. Germline V CDR1 and CDR2: SGDLS, YYNGEE. V lost 2 bases, J lost 0 bases, and 15 bases lay in between. The CDR3 length is 17 residues. The CDR3: CASSVASRANSGNTIYF. CDR3 bases: TGTGCCAGCAGCGTCGCTTCGAGGGCCAACTCTGGAAACACCATATATTTT.

The V call is TRBV6-2 or TRBV6-3, the J call TRBJ1-6; weak D call: TRBD1 (6 bases). Germline V gene sequence: CDR1 MNHEY, CDR2 SVGEGT. V lost 2 bases and J 0 bases, leaving 17 bases between the germline ends. CDR3 length: 19 amino acids. The CDR3 loop is CASSYNPGGPSSYNSPLHF. CDR3 DNA: TGTGCCAGCAGTTACAACCCCGGGGGGCCAAGCTCCTATAATTCACCCCTCCACTTT.

The V and J genes are TRBV6-6 and TRBJ1-1; 10 nucleotides line up with TRBD1. V shed 6 bases and J 7 bases; nucleotides not matched to a gene: 8. This CDR3 is 14 amino acids long. Germline CDR1 and CDR2: MNHNY and SVGAGI (reference sequence). The CDR3 is CASRYDRGLGEAFF. The CDR3 DNA is TGTGCCAGCAGGTACGACAGGGGGCTAGGTGAAGCTTTCTTT.

The J gene is TRBJ2-7, the V gene TRBV6-2 or TRBV6-3, with 7 bases identical to TRBD1. This CDR3 is 15 amino acids long. The ends lost 2 bases at V and 7 bases at J; junction bases unmatched: 11. CDR1 is MNHEY and CDR2 is SVGEGT in the germline V gene. The CDR3 sequence: CASSYLDTSDREQYF. In DNA form, the CDR3 reads TGTGCCAGCAGTTACCTAGACACGTCGGACAGGGAGCAGTACTTC.

This clone was recorded only once. The rearrangement uses TRBV10-2 and TRBJ1-5; 12 bases fit TRBD1. Germline V CDR1 and CDR2: WSHSY, SAAADI. This CDR3 comprises 15 residues. Trimming at V came to 5 bases and at J to 5 bases, leaving 4 bases not matched to a gene. CDR3 residues: CASSPGTGGDQPQHF. CDR3 sequence (DNA): TGCGCCAGCAGTCCCGGGACAGGGGGCGATCAGCCCCAGCATTTT.

The chain links TRBV4-2 to TRBJ2-5; D possibly corresponds to TRBD2 (6 bases). The CDR3 is 15 amino acids. V was clipped by 2 bases and J by 5 bases, with 15 bases between them. Germline loops: CDR1 LGHNA, CDR2 YNFKEQ. The CDR3 coding sequence is TGTGCCAGCAGCCAAAACCTGGGGGGTAGCGAGACCCAGTACTTC. Its translation is CASSQNLGGSETQYF.

Of note for this clone: The same CDR3 can be traced to other DNA sequences in this sample. V and J are TRBV25-1 and TRBJ1-4; 9 nucleotides match TRBD1. The CDR3 consists of 15 residues. With 3 bases clipped from V and 7 bases from J, the junction kept 6 bases outside the gene matches. The germline V gene encodes CDR1 MGHDK and CDR2 SYGVNS. CDR3 protein: CASSDPGQGSEKLFF. The CDR3 nucleotides read TGTGCCAGCAGTGACCCGGGACAGGGTAGTGAAAAACTGTTTTTT.

V is TRBV7-8 and J is TRBJ1-6; perhaps TRBD1 as D (5 bases). The V end lost 2 bases, the J end lost 10 bases, and 18 bases lay between the germline ends. CDR1 is SGHVS, CDR2 FQNEAQ, per germline. This CDR3 spans 16 amino acids. Written as DNA, the CDR3 is TGTGCCAGCAGCTTATATCCGCAGGGTGAAGGCTCACCCCTCCACTTT. Protein product: CASSLYPQGEGSPLHF.

This rearrangement joins TRBV10-3 to TRBJ1-2, with D hard to call. Germline V gives CDR1 ENHRY, CDR2 SYGVKD. CDR3 size: 12 residues. Deletions cut 10 bases from V and 3 bases from J, with 12 bases between. Written as DNA, the CDR3 is TGTGCCACAAAAGCCCTAGACTATGGCTACACCTTC. It encodes CATKALDYGYTF.

The V and J genes are TRBV6-5 and TRBJ2-1; tentatively, D is TRBD2 (6 bases). This CDR3 is built from 15 residues. CDR1 is MNHEY and CDR2 is SVGAGI in the germline V gene. With 4 bases removed from V and 7 bases from J, the gap between germline ends came to 17 bases. In DNA form, the CDR3 reads TGTGCCAGCAGTTTCGCGGGACGGGAGTTAAATGAGCAGTTCTTC. It translates to CASSFAGRELNEQFF.

The chain joins TRBV7-9 to TRBJ2-1; possibly TRBD2 for D (6 bases). Germline CDR1 SEHNR, CDR2 FQNEAQ (reference sequence). Deletions cut 6 bases from V and 3 bases from J, with 21 bases between. This CDR3 comprises 17 residues. As DNA, the CDR3 is TGTGCCAGCAGTCCGAGTTTAGGCGGGGCTGGCTACAATGAGCAGTTCTTC. Its protein product is CASSPSLGGAGYNEQFF.